This TCR beta chain is drawn from a study of T cells in pancreatic ductal adenocarcinoma. Selected pancreatic ductal adenocarcinoma patients had undergone surgery without neoadjuvant therapy. The study, taken as a whole, reports: No significant tumor-blood clonality difference; means were about 0.1 and 0.065. This surgical cohort overrepresents the minority presenting with early-stage disease. Unique clonotypes were around 8-fold more numerous in blood than in tumor.

Germline loops: CDR1 LNHDA, CDR2 SQIVND (reference sequence). V lost 3 bases to trimming and J lost 0 bases, with 9 bases between them. CDR3 length equals 15 residues. In the case of this clone: Its antigen is not known.

The data were produced by immunoSEQ multiplex PCR, yet TCRdb's version contains in-frame clones alone and is incomplete. The sample lists 85,000 to 120,000 clones; nearly 95% were seen once. J is TRBJ1-5 and V is TRBV19; the D is unclear. This TCR was recovered from a human donor with pancreatic ductal adenocarcinoma. Sequencing was carried out using PBMCs. The CDR3 DNA is TGTGCCAGTAGTATTGAGGGTTATAGCAATCAGCCCCAGCATTTT. Its protein is CASSIEGYSNQPQHF.